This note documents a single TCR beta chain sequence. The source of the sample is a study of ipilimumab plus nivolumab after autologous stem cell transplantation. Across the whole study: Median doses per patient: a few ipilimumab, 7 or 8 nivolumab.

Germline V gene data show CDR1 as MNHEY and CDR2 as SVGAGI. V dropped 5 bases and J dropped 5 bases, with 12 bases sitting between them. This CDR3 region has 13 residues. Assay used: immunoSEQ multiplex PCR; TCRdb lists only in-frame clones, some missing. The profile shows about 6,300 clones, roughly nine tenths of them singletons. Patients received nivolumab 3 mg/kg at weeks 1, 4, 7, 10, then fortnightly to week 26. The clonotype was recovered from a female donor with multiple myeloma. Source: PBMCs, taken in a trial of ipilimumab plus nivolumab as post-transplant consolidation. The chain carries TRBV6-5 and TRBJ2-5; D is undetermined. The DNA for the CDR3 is TGTGCCAGCAGTACGTACCCCGGGGAGACCCAGTACTTC. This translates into CASSTYPGETQYF.